This T cell receptor beta chain was obtained from a study of blood T cell repertoires in COVID-19. Overall study: Collection of acute and convalescent COVID-19 samples took place in the United States, Italy and Spain. The cDNA or gDNA used as material had been derived from T cells, B-cell-depleted T cells, or PBMCs.

The ends lost 2 bases at V and 1 base at J; junction bases unmatched: 4. CDR1 and CDR2 from the germline V gene are LNHDA and SQIVND (reference sequence). CDR3 length: 15 residues. This clone was recorded once. In the authors' methods: Quantification of nucleated cells was approximated via reference gene primer amplification. The method was immunoSEQ multiplex PCR; TCRdb's version includes in-frame clones alone and lacks a portion of them. V and J calls and clone size follow that table, whereas D and trimming were derived from the DNA. Found here are about half a million clones, 70% to 90% of them singletons; the top ten hold approximately 2.9%.

The chain carries TRBV19 and TRBJ1-1, with TRBD1 matching over 7 bases. The sequence came from a human donor in a cohort sampled during active COVID-19. Sequencing input: peripheral blood. CDR3 region: CASSITGVWNTEAFF. DNA of the CDR3: TGTGCCAGTAGTATAACAGGGGTGTGGAACACTGAAGCTTTCTTT. Supplemented by reference TRBV19 and TRBJ1-1, the full variable domain reads DGGITQSPKYLFRKEGQNVTLSCEQNLNHDAMYWYRQDPGQGLRLIYYSQIVNDFQKGDIAEGYSVSREKKESFPLTVTSAQKNPTAFYLCASSITGVWNTEAFFGQGTRLTVV.